Shown below are 10 T cell receptor beta chains from a single sample sequenced in a study of T cell repertoires in cytomegalovirus infection. TCRdb reprocessed the reads with MiXCR, giving one entry per CDR3 protein. The sample lists 200,000 to 300,000 distinct CDR3 sequences; around 8.7% were seen once. Sequencing was carried out using PBMCs. These receptors all stem from a human donor in good health (CMV status not recorded). Some clones in this sample may be carry-over from other donors' samples.

Ten or more counts support this clonotype. The genes are TRBV28 and TRBJ2-5, with 9 bases identical to TRBD1. The V segment lost 3 bases and the J segment 2 bases; nucleotides outside the gene matches: 4. The CDR3 has 15 amino acids. Germline V gene sequence: CDR1 MDHEN, CDR2 SYDVKM. CDR3 loop: CASSFTGTGQETQYF. Here the CDR3 DNA reads TGTGCCAGCAGTTTCACCGGGACAGGGCAAGAGACCCAGTACTTC.

Turning to this clonotype: A much larger clonotype is one base distant, so this may be a read error. The chain employs TRBV9 and TRBJ1-5; D is undetermined. The germline V gene encodes CDR1 SGDLS and CDR2 YYNGEE. CDR3 size: 13 residues. The CDR3 region has the DNA TGTGCCAGCAGCGTAGTGCAGCTCCAGCCCCAGCTTTTT. It yields the protein CASSVVQLQPQLF.

This clonotype occurred many times. The chain carries TRBV11-2 and TRBJ1-5; possibly TRBD1 for D (6 bases). Between the trimmed V and J ends, which lost 1 base and 6 bases, there was a span of 13 bases. CDR1 is SGHAT, CDR2 FQNNGV, per germline. The CDR3 consists of 15 residues. CDR3 in amino acids: CASSLGAGAIQPQHF. CDR3 sequence (DNA): TGTGCCAGCAGCTTAGGGGCAGGGGCCATTCAGCCCCAGCATTTT.

This clonotype was observed at least ten times. The J gene is TRBJ2-7, the V gene TRBV5-4; TRBD1 aligns across 10 bases. This CDR3 contains 15 residues. Germline V gives CDR1 SGHNT, CDR2 YYREEE (reference sequence). The V and J ends lost 4 bases and 6 bases, in that order; junction bases with no gene match: 10. CDR3 in DNA: TGTGCCAGCAGCCTTGGCCGGGACAGGGGTTTCGAGCAGTACTTC. This gives the protein CASSLGRDRGFEQYF.

This clonotype appeared many times. The J gene is TRBJ2-1, the V gene TRBV12-3 or TRBV12-4, with 13 bases lining up with TRBD2. The CDR3 length is 17 residues. Trimming removed 3 bases from V and 9 bases from J; junction bases left unmatched: 11. CDR3 DNA: TGTGCCAGCAGTTTCCCCGGACTAGCGGGAGCGGTAGCTGAGCAGTTCTTC. Translation gives CASSFPGLAGAVAEQFF.

This clonotype has a count of ten or more. The chain joins TRBV20-1 to TRBJ1-2; unclear D gene. The V gene lost 3 bases and the J gene lost 9 bases, with 14 bases spanning the gap. CDR1 DFQATT and CDR2 SNEGSKA come from the germline V gene (reference sequence). This CDR3 region has 12 residues. CDR3 in DNA: TGCAGTGCTAGTCCCCTCCCGGGCAGCTACACCTTC. Protein sequence: CSASPLPGSYTF.

This clonotype came up many times. V usage is TRBV7-2 and J usage is TRBJ1-1, with D tentatively TRBD1 (5 bases). Per germline, CDR1 SGHTA and CDR2 FQGNSA. V shed 3 bases and J shed 11 bases, with 19 bases lying between them. This CDR3 contains 14 residues. Here the CDR3 reads CASSFRRDPKQAFF. The DNA for the CDR3 is TGTGCCAGCAGCTTTCGCCGGGACCCGAAGCAGGCTTTCTTT.

The chain has TRBV7-6 and TRBJ2-3; D gene ambiguous. Trimming cost V 1 base and J 0 bases, with 11 bases left between them. The CDR3 spans 16 residues. Per germline, CDR1 SGHVS and CDR2 FNYEAQ. This chain's CDR3 is CASSLGVTLSTDTQYF. For the CDR3, the DNA is TGTGCCAGCAGCTTAGGAGTGACACTAAGCACAGATACGCAGTATTTT.

This clonotype was counted a few times. The chain employs TRBV30 and TRBJ1-3, with a tentative D call TRBD1 (5 bases). CDR1 and CDR2 from the germline V gene are GTSNPN and SVGIG (reference sequence). The CDR3 runs to 14 residues. Trimming removed 1 base from V and 3 bases from J, with 10 bases in between. For the CDR3, the DNA is TGTGCCTGGAGTGCAGGGATGGGTGGAAACACCATATATTTT. It is translated as CAWSAGMGGNTIYF.

This clonotype was counted between two and nine times. The rearrangement joins TRBV7-9 to TRBJ1-6; D ambiguous. The CDR3 totals 16 residues. CDR1 and CDR2 from the germline V gene are SEHNR and FQNEAQ (reference sequence). V was pared by 5 bases and J by 3 bases, with 14 bases between. The CDR3 reads CASSRDDADYNSPLHF. The CDR3 nucleotides read TGTGCCAGCAGCCGAGACGACGCGGACTATAATTCACCCCTCCACTTT.